This T cell receptor (beta chain) was captured by sequencing in a study of cytomegalovirus exposure and HLA in healthy donors. Study-wide results and limits: Whilst most TCR sequences proved rare, a subset of public TCRs occurred across many donors.

Trimming removed 0 bases from V and 5 bases from J, with 11 bases in between. Germline V gives CDR1 LGHNA, CDR2 YNFKEQ. There are 15 residues in the CDR3. On this clone: Its antigen is as yet unknown.

The study ran its PCR with 60 Vbeta and 13 Jbeta primers. Some clones are missing from TCRdb's copy, which holds only in-frame ones; the method was immunoSEQ multiplex PCR. This sample yields 78,000 or so clones, of which 70% to 85% are seen a single time; 2% to 3% belongs to the top ten. The rearrangement joins TRBV4-2 to TRBJ1-5; perhaps TRBD1 as D (5 bases). The clonotype comes from a woman aged 50 to 60 in good health and CMV-seronegative. Sequencing was carried out using PBMCs. CDR3 sequence (DNA): TGTGCCAGCAGCCAAGAACGCCAGGGCGATCAGCCCCAGCATTTT. Translating gives CASSQERQGDQPQHF.